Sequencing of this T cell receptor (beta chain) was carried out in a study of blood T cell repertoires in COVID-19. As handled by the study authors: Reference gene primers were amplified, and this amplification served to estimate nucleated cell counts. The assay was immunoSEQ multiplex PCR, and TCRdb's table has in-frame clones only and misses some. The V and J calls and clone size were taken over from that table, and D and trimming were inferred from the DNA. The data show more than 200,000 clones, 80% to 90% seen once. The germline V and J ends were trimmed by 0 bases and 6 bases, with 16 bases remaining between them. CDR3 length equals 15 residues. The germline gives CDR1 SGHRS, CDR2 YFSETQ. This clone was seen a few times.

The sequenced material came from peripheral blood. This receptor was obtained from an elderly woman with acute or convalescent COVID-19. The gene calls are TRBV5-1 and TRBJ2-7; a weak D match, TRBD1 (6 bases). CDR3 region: CASSLEAGAPGEQYF. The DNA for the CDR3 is TGCGCCAGCAGCTTGGAGGCAGGGGCTCCCGGCGAGCAGTACTTC.